This TCR beta chain comes out of a study of blood T cells in healthy people across ages. General study points: Diversity of TCR beta correlated strongly with naive T cell percentage. Both higher diversity and more naive CD4+ cells marked long-lived donors when set against aged donors.

PBMCs numbering at least 6 million were isolated per sample. Primers used in a second PCR of roughly 7 to 12 cycles were a sample-barcoded 5' primer and a J-beta primer mix. Each cDNA molecule was tagged by a template-switch adaptor with 12 random nucleotides. From the 5' RACE reads, TCRdb called clonotypes with MiXCR, one entry per CDR3 protein. This repertoire shows about 620,000 distinct CDR3 sequences, 20% to 25% found once; its top ten account for 3% to 4.5%. There are many counts of this clonotype. Antigen unknown. Germline loops: CDR1 SGHAT, CDR2 FQNNGV. This CDR3 has 15 residues. V shed 1 base and J shed 5 bases, with 14 bases lying between them.

The source is an older man in good health. The chain is built from TRBV11-2 and TRBJ2-5, with D unclear. The material sequenced was blood. The CDR3 DNA reads as TGTGCCAGCAGCTTAGGACTTACCCAAATGGAGACCCAGTACTTC. This encodes CASSLGLTQMETQYF. The entire variable domain, with the rest obtained from reference TRBV11-2 and TRBJ2-5, is as follows: EAGVAQSPRYKIIEKRQSVAFWCNPISGHATLYWYQQILGQGPKLLIQFQNNGVVDDSQLPKDRFSAERLKGVDSTLKIQPAKLEDSAVYLCASSLGLTQMETQYFGPGTRLLVL.